Listed below are T cell receptor beta chains from one sample, sequenced in a study of shared clonotypes between healthy human individuals. TCRdb keeps only in-frame clones here, not all; method: immunoSEQ multiplex PCR. Of more than 400,000 clones in the sample, around 73% were seen once. Sequences were obtained from PBMCs. These receptors were collected from a woman between 40 and 55 years old in good health. Some clones in this sample may be carry-over from other donors' samples. The CDR3 runs from the conserved cysteine through the conserved F or W. A D gene is named only where the DNA matches it firmly. Where a row states a size, it is once, few, many or the class of an expanded clone; other rows omit it.

v_call	d_call	j_call	clone_size	cdr3_nt	cdr3_aa
TRBV7-9	.	TRBJ1-1	.	TGTGCCAGCAGCTTAGCTAATGCAGGGGAAGCTTTCTTT	CASSLANAGEAFF
TRBV7-2	.	TRBJ2-7	.	TGTGCCAGCAGCCGCTTCCGGGGTTCCTACGAGCAGTACTTC	CASSRFRGSYEQYF
TRBV25-1	.	TRBJ1-5	.	TGTGCCAGCAGTGAGACCCGGAGCGCTCAGCCCCAGCATTTT	CASSETRSAQPQHF
TRBV18	.	TRBJ2-7	.	TGTGCCAGCTCACCAGGTAGGGTCTCCTACGAGCAGTACTTC	CASSPGRVSYEQYF
TRBV2	.	TRBJ1-1	few	TGTGCCAGCAGTCGGACACAGAACACTGAAGCTTTCTTT	CASSRTQNTEAFF
TRBV5-1	.	TRBJ2-1	.	TGCGCCAGCACCTCAGGATCCCCTGGTCATGAGCAGTTCTTC	CASTSGSPGHEQFF
TRBV10-3	.	TRBJ1-2	.	TGTGCCATCAGTGGGGACTACAGGGCTGCTAACTATGGCTACACCTTC	CAISGDYRAANYGYTF
TRBV18	.	TRBJ1-3	.	TGTGCCAGCTCACCAGGGTCGTCTGGAAACACCATATATTTT	CASSPGSSGNTIYF
TRBV7-2	TRBD2	TRBJ2-1	.	TGTGCCAGCAGCTTGGGGGGTCGGGAGGATGAGCAGTTCTTC	CASSLGGREDEQFF
TRBV7-3	.	TRBJ2-7	many	TGTGCCAGCAGTTTCCTCCGCTACTCACCCTACGAGCAGTACTTC	CASSFLRYSPYEQYF
TRBV29-1	TRBD1	TRBJ2-1	.	TGCAGCGCCTCACCCAGGGGGCCGGGGAATGAGCAGTTCTTC	CSASPRGPGNEQFF
TRBV11-2	TRBD1	TRBJ2-5	.	TGTGCCAGCAGCTTACACAGGGGGTCAGAGACCCAGTACTTC	CASSLHRGSETQYF
TRBV7-2	TRBD1	TRBJ2-5	.	TGTGCCAGCAGCCCCATCGGGACAGGGGGATCCGAGACCCAGTACTTC	CASSPIGTGGSETQYF
TRBV7-2	TRBD1	TRBJ1-3	.	TGTGCCAGCAGCTTAACACAGGGGGCTGGAAACACCATATATTTT	CASSLTQGAGNTIYF
TRBV18	.	TRBJ1-1	few	TGTGCCAGCTCCCCGGGGGGGGGACACACTGAAGCTTTCTTT	CASSPGGGHTEAFF
TRBV9	.	TRBJ2-3	.	TGTGCCAGCAGCGTAGGGGGGCGCCCGGGCACAGATACGCAGTATTTT	CASSVGGRPGTDTQYF
TRBV29-1	.	TRBJ2-5	.	TGCAGCGTGGGAGGACTACTCGAAGAGACCCAGTACTTC	CSVGGLLEETQYF
TRBV19	TRBD2	TRBJ2-1	.	TGTGCCAGTACGGCGGGAGCCCACACGAATGAGCAGTTCTTC	CASTAGAHTNEQFF
TRBV5-1	.	TRBJ2-2	.	TGCGCCAGCAGCTTTTGGAGCACCGGGGAGCTGTTTTTT	CASSFWSTGELFF
TRBV4-3	.	TRBJ2-7	.	TGCGCCAGCAGCCAAGGTAGGGGTGCGTACGAGCAGTACTTC	CASSQGRGAYEQYF
TRBV9	.	TRBJ2-2	many	TGTGCCAGCAGCGCCAGGATGGAACACACCGGGGAGCTGTTTTTT	CASSARMEHTGELFF
TRBV19	.	TRBJ1-2	.	TGTGCCAGTAGTATGTGGGCATCGGGTAACTATGGCTACACCTTC	CASSMWASGNYGYTF
TRBV6-1	TRBD2	TRBJ2-7	.	TGTGCCAGCAGTGAAGTACTAGCGGGAGCCCACGAGCAGTACTTT	CASSEVLAGAHEQYF
TRBV29-1	.	TRBJ1-2	.	TGCAACGTCAGGGAAAAAAACTATGGCTACACCTTC	CNVREKNYGYTF
TRBV10-1	TRBD1	TRBJ2-7	.	TGCGCCAGCAGTGAGCCCTGGACAGGGTCCCACTACGAGCAGTACTTC	CASSEPWTGSHYEQYF
TRBV15	.	TRBJ2-7	few	TGTGCCACCAGCAGAGATCGGAGGGACGAGCAGTACTTC	CATSRDRRDEQYF
TRBV7-9	TRBD1	TRBJ1-1	.	TGTGCCAGCAGCTTAGCGATGGGACAGGGGAACACTGAAGCTTTCTTT	CASSLAMGQGNTEAFF
TRBV15	.	TRBJ2-7	.	TGTGCCACCAGCCCCATTGGACAGAGCTCCTACGAGCAGTACTTC	CATSPIGQSSYEQYF
TRBV28	.	TRBJ2-7	.	TGTGCCAGCAGTTCAGCCGGGACGCACATCTCCTACGAGCAGTACTTC	CASSSAGTHISYEQYF
TRBV6-5	.	TRBJ2-2	.	TGTGCCAGCAGTTACTCGATAGGGATTAACACCGGGGAGCTGTTTTTT	CASSYSIGINTGELFF
TRBV9	TRBD2	TRBJ2-1	.	TGTGCCAGCCGGACCAGCGGGGAAGGTAATGAGCAGTTCTTC	CASRTSGEGNEQFF